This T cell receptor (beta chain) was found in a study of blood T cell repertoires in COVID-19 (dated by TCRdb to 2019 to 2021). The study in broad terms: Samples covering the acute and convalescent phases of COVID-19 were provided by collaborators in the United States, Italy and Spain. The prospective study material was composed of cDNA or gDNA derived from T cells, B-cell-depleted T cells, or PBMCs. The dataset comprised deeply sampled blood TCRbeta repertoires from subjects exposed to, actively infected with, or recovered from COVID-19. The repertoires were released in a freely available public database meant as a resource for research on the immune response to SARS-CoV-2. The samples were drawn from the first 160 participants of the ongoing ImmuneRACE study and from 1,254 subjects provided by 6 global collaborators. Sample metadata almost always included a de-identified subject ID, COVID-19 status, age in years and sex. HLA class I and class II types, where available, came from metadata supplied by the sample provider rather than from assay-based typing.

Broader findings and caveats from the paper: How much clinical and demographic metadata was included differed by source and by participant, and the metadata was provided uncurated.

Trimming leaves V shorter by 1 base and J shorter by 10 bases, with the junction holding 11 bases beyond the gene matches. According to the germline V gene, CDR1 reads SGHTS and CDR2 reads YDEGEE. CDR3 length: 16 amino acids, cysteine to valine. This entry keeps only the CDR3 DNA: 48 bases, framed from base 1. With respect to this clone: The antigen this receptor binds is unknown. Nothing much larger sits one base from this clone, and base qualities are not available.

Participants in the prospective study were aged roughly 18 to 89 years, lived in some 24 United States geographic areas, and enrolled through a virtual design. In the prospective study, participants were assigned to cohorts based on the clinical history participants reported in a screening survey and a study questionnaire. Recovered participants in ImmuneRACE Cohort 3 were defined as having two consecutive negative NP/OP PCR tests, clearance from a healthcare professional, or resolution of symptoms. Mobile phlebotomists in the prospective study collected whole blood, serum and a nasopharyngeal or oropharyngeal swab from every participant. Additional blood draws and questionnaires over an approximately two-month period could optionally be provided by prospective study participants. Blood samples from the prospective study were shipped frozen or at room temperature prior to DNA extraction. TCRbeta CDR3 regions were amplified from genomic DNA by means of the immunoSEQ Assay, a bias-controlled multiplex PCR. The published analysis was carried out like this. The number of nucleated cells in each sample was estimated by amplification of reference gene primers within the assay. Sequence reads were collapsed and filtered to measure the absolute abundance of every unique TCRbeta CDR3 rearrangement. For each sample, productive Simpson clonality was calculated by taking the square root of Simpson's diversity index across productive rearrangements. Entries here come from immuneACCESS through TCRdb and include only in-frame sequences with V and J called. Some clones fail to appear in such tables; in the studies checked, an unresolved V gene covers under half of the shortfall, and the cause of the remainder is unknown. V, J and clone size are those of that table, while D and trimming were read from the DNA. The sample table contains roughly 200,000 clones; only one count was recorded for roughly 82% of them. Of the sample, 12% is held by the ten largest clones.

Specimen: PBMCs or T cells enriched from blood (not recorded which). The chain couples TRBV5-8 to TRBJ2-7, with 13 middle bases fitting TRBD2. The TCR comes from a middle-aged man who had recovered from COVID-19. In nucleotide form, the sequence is TGTGCCAGCAGCTTGCCCGGGACTAGCGGGGACTTTGGACAGTACGTC. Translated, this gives CASSLPGTSGDFGQYV.